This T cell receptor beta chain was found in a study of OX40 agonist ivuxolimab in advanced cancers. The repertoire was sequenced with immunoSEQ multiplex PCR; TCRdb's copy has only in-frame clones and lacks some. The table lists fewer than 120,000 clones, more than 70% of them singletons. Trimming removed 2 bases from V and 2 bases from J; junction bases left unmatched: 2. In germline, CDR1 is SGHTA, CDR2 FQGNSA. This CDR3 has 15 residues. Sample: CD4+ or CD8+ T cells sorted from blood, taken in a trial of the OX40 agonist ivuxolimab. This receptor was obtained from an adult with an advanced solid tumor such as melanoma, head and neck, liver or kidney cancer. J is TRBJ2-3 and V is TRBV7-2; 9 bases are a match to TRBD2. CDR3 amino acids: CASSLLAGVTDTQYF. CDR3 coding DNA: TGTGCCAGCAGCTTATTAGCGGGGGTCACAGATACGCAGTATTTT.